A selection of T cell receptor beta chains follows, all from one sample in a study of blood T cell repertoires in COVID-19. The assay was immunoSEQ multiplex PCR, and TCRdb's table has in-frame clones only and misses some. This sample carries approximately 110,000 clones, around 81% of them seen once, and the ten largest clones take roughly 4.7%. Sequencing was performed on peripheral blood. The receptors were gathered from a human donor in a cohort sampled during active or convalescent COVID-19. CDR3s include the opening cysteine and the closing phenylalanine or tryptophan. Each record gives: V gene, J gene, clone size, D gene, CDR3 protein, CDR3 DNA. The D gene is left open where the match is weak. Size values are once, few and many counts, or a class for expanded clones, and some rows have none.

TRBV2	TRBJ1-1	NA	NA	CASSEDRGNTEAFF	TGTGCCAGCAGTGAAGACCGGGGAAACACTGAAGCTTTCTTT
TRBV2	TRBJ2-7	many	TRBD2	CASTATGWGLAGYEQYF	TGTGCCAGCACCGCCACAGGGTGGGGACTAGCGGGGTACGAGCAGTACTTC
TRBV7-9	TRBJ2-3	NA	NA	CASSRSSATDTQYF	TGTGCCAGCAGCCGGTCTAGCGCCACAGATACGCAGTATTTT
TRBV7-2	TRBJ2-5	NA	TRBD2	CASSAQLAVGQETQYF	TGTGCCAGCAGCGCCCAGCTAGCGGTGGGCCAAGAGACCCAGTACTTC
TRBV7-9	TRBJ2-3	NA	TRBD2	CASSLGLAGYFSTDTQYF	TGTGCCAGCAGCCTGGGACTAGCGGGATACTTTAGCACAGATACGCAGTATTTT
TRBV3-1/TRBV3-2	TRBJ1-2	NA	TRBD1	CASSQDLGAQGRYGYTF	TGTGCCAGCAGCCAAGATTTAGGAGCACAGGGGAGGTATGGCTACACCTTC
TRBV3-1/TRBV3-2	TRBJ1-2	NA	NA	CASRQGVSYGYTF	TGTGCCAGCAGACAGGGAGTAAGCTATGGCTACACCTTC
TRBV18	TRBJ1-1	NA	NA	CASSLDRFEAFF	TGTGCCAGCTCCCTCGACAGATTTGAAGCTTTCTTT
TRBV4-3	TRBJ1-2	NA	TRBD1	CASSQDLGTAAFPYGYTF	TGCGCCAGCAGCCAAGATTTAGGGACAGCAGCATTCCCCTATGGCTACACCTTC
TRBV7-9	TRBJ2-5	NA	NA	CASNPRNREGETQYF	TGTGCCAGCAACCCCCGTAACAGGGAGGGGGAGACCCAGTACTTC
TRBV4-1	TRBJ1-6	NA	NA	CASSQEVYISYNSPLHF	TGCGCCAGCAGCCAAGAGGTGTACATCTCCTATAATTCACCCCTCCACTTT
TRBV7-2	TRBJ2-1	once	TRBD2	CASSLAAMGLAGYGEQFF	TGTGCCAGCAGCTTAGCGGCTATGGGACTAGCGGGTTACGGTGAGCAGTTCTTC
TRBV12-5	TRBJ2-1	NA	TRBD2	CASARTSGGAGAYNEQFF	TGTGCTAGTGCCAGGACTAGCGGGGGGGCCGGCGCCTACAATGAGCAGTTCTTC
TRBV7-2	TRBJ2-7	NA	TRBD2	CASSTQAGGLSYEQYF	TGTGCCAGCAGCACGCAAGCGGGAGGCCTCTCCTACGAGCAGTACTTC
TRBV5-4	TRBJ1-2	few	TRBD1	CASSLAGQGARRYTF	TGTGCCAGCAGCTTGGCTGGACAGGGGGCTCGTCGCTACACCTTC
TRBV29-1	TRBJ1-6	NA	TRBD1	CSVWVGPGQGPSDGNSPLHF	TGCAGCGTTTGGGTAGGACCGGGACAGGGCCCATCGGACGGGAATTCACCCCTCCACTTT
TRBV2	TRBJ1-1	NA	NA	CASTWRSITEAFF	TGTGCCAGCACATGGAGATCGATCACTGAAGCTTTCTTT
TRBV7-3	TRBJ2-5	NA	TRBD2	CASSAGSGSEETQYF	TGTGCCAGCAGTGCGGGTAGCGGGAGCGAAGAGACCCAGTACTTC
TRBV2	TRBJ2-7	few	TRBD2	CASSGLAGVRLYF	TGTGCCAGCAGTGGTCTAGCGGGAGTTCGGTTATACTTC
TRBV14	TRBJ1-5	NA	TRBD1	CASSQTGVQPQHF	TGTGCCAGCAGCCAAACAGGGGTTCAGCCCCAGCATTTT
TRBV28	TRBJ2-2	NA	TRBD1	CASSPDRAWSGELFF	TGTGCCAGCAGTCCTGACAGGGCATGGTCCGGGGAGCTGTTTTTT
TRBV19	TRBJ2-2	NA	NA	CASNRHFANTGELFF	TGTGCCAGTAATCGACATTTCGCGAACACCGGGGAGCTGTTTTTT
TRBV11-2	TRBJ2-5	NA	TRBD2	CASSRGAGQETQYF	TGTGCCAGCAGCCGGGGAGCGGGGCAAGAGACCCAGTACTTC
TRBV6-5	TRBJ2-5	once	TRBD1	CAGSLRDRGRETQYF	TGTGCCGGCAGTCTCCGGGACAGGGGCCGCGAGACCCAGTACTTC
TRBV19	TRBJ1-5	NA	NA	CASSKRGGDQPQHF	TGTGCCAGTAGTAAACGGGGTGGAGATCAGCCCCAGCATTTT
TRBV11-2	TRBJ2-5	NA	TRBD2	CASSFNSGGGETQYF	TGTGCCAGCAGCTTCAATAGCGGGGGGGGCGAGACCCAGTACTTC
TRBV30	TRBJ2-3	NA	NA	CAWMKKRYTDTQYF	TGTGCCTGGATGAAAAAGCGGTACACAGATACGCAGTATTTT
TRBV9	TRBJ2-7	NA	TRBD1	CASSPSGTGISYEQYF	TGTGCCAGCAGCCCTAGTGGGACAGGGATCTCCTACGAGCAGTACTTC
TRBV4-3	TRBJ2-7	NA	TRBD1	CASSQDRTGFPYEQYF	TGCGCCAGCAGCCAAGATAGGACAGGGTTTCCCTACGAGCAGTACTTC
TRBV5-1	TRBJ1-3	NA	NA	CASSLAGGDSGNTIYF	TGCGCCAGCAGCTTGGCCGGTGGAGACTCTGGAAACACCATATATTTT
TRBV5-1	TRBJ1-2	NA	NA	CASSLEQGSYGYTF	TGCGCCAGCAGCTTGGAACAGGGATCCTATGGCTACACCTTC
TRBV14	TRBJ2-5	NA	NA	CASSRQGGETQYF	TGTGCCAGCAGCCGCCAGGGAGGAGAGACCCAGTACTTC
TRBV29-1	TRBJ1-1	few	NA	CSVEGYTEAFF	TGCAGCGTTGAGGGCTACACTGAAGCTTTCTTT
TRBV6-5	TRBJ2-7	once	TRBD2	CASSYGAGGHDEQYF	TGTGCCAGCAGTTACGGGGCGGGAGGACACGACGAGCAGTACTTC
TRBV28	TRBJ1-1	NA	NA	CASTFLGAPSGTEAFF	TGTGCCAGCACTTTTCTGGGGGCGCCAAGTGGGACTGAAGCTTTCTTT
TRBV11-3	TRBJ2-7	NA	NA	CASSFSGVSYEQYF	TGTGCCAGCAGCTTTAGTGGAGTTTCCTACGAGCAGTACTTC
TRBV7-3	TRBJ2-1	NA	NA	CASSATGSSYNEQFF	TGTGCCAGCAGCGCCACAGGAAGCTCCTACAATGAGCAGTTCTTC
TRBV6-5	TRBJ1-5	few	TRBD1	CASSYTGGSIGTQHF	TGTGCCAGCAGCTACACAGGGGGCTCAATCGGGACCCAGCATTTT
TRBV28	TRBJ2-3	NA	TRBD2	CASSPPRTSGSAGTDTQYF	TGTGCCAGCAGTCCCCCCCGGACTAGCGGGAGTGCGGGTACAGATACGCAGTATTTT
TRBV6-2/TRBV6-3	TRBJ1-6	NA	NA	CASSRTANSPLHF	TGTGCCAGCAGCCGGACTGCAAATTCACCCCTCCACTTT
TRBV2	TRBJ1-1	NA	NA	CASKPGEVGTEAFF	TGTGCCAGCAAGCCAGGGGAAGTGGGAACTGAAGCTTTCTTT
TRBV5-6	TRBJ1-3	NA	NA	CASSLGPGAGNTIYF	TGTGCCAGCAGCTTGGGTCCAGGGGCTGGAAACACCATATATTTT
TRBV27	TRBJ2-1	once	TRBD2	CASSLSSSGRYGEQFF	TGTGCCAGCAGTTTATCGTCTAGCGGGAGGTACGGTGAGCAGTTCTTC
TRBV19	TRBJ2-1	once	TRBD2	CASSELAGGGNEQFF	TGTGCCAGTAGTGAACTAGCGGGAGGCGGGAATGAGCAGTTCTTC
TRBV10-2	TRBJ2-3	NA	TRBD1	CASSEQGVVFVDTQYF	TGCGCCAGCAGTGAACAGGGGGTGGTCTTTGTAGATACGCAGTATTTT
TRBV30	TRBJ2-3	NA	NA	CAWSPGGVGGTDTQYF	TGTGCCTGGAGCCCCGGGGGTGTCGGGGGCACAGATACGCAGTATTTT
TRBV29-1	TRBJ1-2	once	TRBD1	CSVGQGADYGYTF	TGCAGCGTAGGACAGGGCGCGGACTATGGCTACACCTTC
TRBV7-2	TRBJ2-7	NA	NA	CASSPGEVGPRKYF	TGTGCCAGCAGCCCCGGGGAGGTCGGACCCCGCAAGTACTTC
TRBV7-2	TRBJ2-1	NA	TRBD2	CASGLRGGTYNEQFF	TGTGCCAGCGGGCTGCGGGGGGGGACCTACAATGAGCAGTTCTTC
TRBV19	TRBJ1-1	NA	NA	CASVTGNTEAFF	TGTGCCAGCGTGACAGGGAACACTGAAGCTTTCTTT
TRBV10-1	TRBJ1-1	NA	NA	CASSESMILGARTEAFF	TGCGCCAGCAGTGAGTCCATGATCTTGGGGGCCAGGACTGAAGCTTTCTTT
TRBV7-2	TRBJ2-5	once	TRBD2	CASSSSPTRGGYQETQYF	TGTGCCAGCAGCTCCAGCCCAACCCGCGGGGGGTACCAAGAGACCCAGTACTTC